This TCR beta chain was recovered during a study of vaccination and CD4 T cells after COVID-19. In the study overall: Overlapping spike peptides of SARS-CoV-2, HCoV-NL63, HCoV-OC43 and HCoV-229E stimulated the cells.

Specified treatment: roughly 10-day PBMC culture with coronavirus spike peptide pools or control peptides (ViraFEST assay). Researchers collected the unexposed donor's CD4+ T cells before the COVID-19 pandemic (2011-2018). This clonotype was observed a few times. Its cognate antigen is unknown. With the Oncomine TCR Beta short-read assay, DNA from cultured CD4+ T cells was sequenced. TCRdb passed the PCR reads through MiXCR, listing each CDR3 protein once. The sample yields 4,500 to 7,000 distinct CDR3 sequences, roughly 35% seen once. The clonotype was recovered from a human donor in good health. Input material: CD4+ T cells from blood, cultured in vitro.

CDR3 in DNA: TGTGCCAGCACCGATGGATCTAGGAACACTGAAGCTTTCTTT. This sequence encodes CASTDGSRNTEAFF. This chain connects TRBV6-1 to TRBJ1-1; D gene uncertain. V lost 7 bases and J 1 base, leaving 13 bases between the germline ends. CDR3 length: 14 amino acids. Germline V CDR1 and CDR2: MNHNS, SASEGT.